The sequence of this T cell receptor (beta chain) was determined in a study of blood T cell repertoires in COVID-19. Study details: There were acute and convalescent COVID-19 samples, and they came from the United States, Italy and Spain. T cells, B-cell-depleted T cells, or PBMCs supplied cDNA or gDNA.

V was clipped by 5 bases and J by 4 bases; unmatched bases: 2. The germline V gene encodes CDR1 SEHNR and CDR2 FQNEAQ (reference sequence). The length of the CDR3 is 13 residues. Original analysis: Amplification from reference gene primers served as the basis for estimated nucleated cell counts. The data were produced by immunoSEQ multiplex PCR, yet TCRdb's version contains in-frame clones alone and is incomplete. V and J calls and clone size are those listed in that table; D and trimming were worked out from the DNA. The table lists tens of thousands of clones, 75% to 90% of them singletons. The genes are TRBV7-9 and TRBJ1-2; 9 bases map to TRBD1. The receptor's source is a woman between 65 and 79 years old with acute or convalescent COVID-19. The sequenced sample was peripheral blood. CDR3 sequence (DNA): TGTGCCAGCAGCATGGGACAGGGCTATGGCTACACCTTC. This encodes CASSMGQGYGYTF.